A single sample is the source of the 12 T cell receptor beta chains below, sequenced in a study of esophageal squamous cell carcinoma under preoperative chemotherapy. Time point indicated: before preoperative PTX-NDP chemotherapy. TCRdb redid the calling of the PCR reads with MiXCR, one entry per CDR3 protein. Altogether more than 10,000 distinct CDR3 sequences are present, approximately 51% being singletons, with the ten largest covering about a sixth. Sample collection occurred from a patient given preoperative chemotherapy. The receptors here all came from a human donor with esophageal squamous cell carcinoma. The donor label of this sample is uncertain.

The J gene is TRBJ2-4, the V gene TRBV6-1; tentatively, D is TRBD2 (6 bases). The J call may be faulty, since TRBJ2-7 better matches the DNA end. CDR3 size: 14 residues. Germline loops: CDR1 MNHNS, CDR2 SASEGT. The CDR3 is CASSEAGGWDEQYF. The CDR3 coding sequence is TGTGCCAGCAGTGAAGCGGGAGGCTGGGACGAGCAGTACTTC.

A single count supports this clonotype. The germline gene is not matched at one end of the junction; a read error may be the cause. This chain links TRBV10-1 with TRBJ2-3; D tentatively fits TRBD1 or TRBD2 (7 bases each). The end of the DNA fits TRBJ2-5 better, so the J call may be wrong. The CDR3 is made up of 19 amino acids. Germline loops: CDR1 WNHNN, CDR2 SYGVQD (reference sequence). The CDR3 DNA follows: TGCGCCAGCAGTGAGTCCGTGGGGGGAGGGGGCCGAGGAAAAGATACCCAGTACTTC. It codes for CASSESVGGGGRGKDTQYF.

The sample holds a few counts of this clonotype. DNA for the CDR3: TGTGCCAGCACCAACTCGGGAGTTGATGAGCAGTTCTTC. It yields the protein CASTNSGVDEQFF. The chain carries TRBV6-1 and TRBJ2-1; D is perhaps TRBD2 (6 bases). The CDR3 is 13 residues long. Germline CDR1 is MNHNS and CDR2 is SASEGT. Trimming took off 7 bases at V and 8 bases at J, with 15 bases between the two ends.

The V call is TRBV14, the J call TRBJ1-3; D gene unclear. V gave up 3 bases and J gave up 2 bases, with 2 bases separating them. This CDR3 is 12 amino acids long. Germline-derived CDR1 and CDR2 are SGHDN and FVKESK. The CDR3 sequence is CASSQAGNTIYF. The CDR3 DNA sequence: TGTGCCAGCAGCCAGGCTGGAAACACCATATATTTT.

The sample holds a few counts of this clonotype. The CDR3 region has the DNA TGTGCCAGCAGTTACTCAGGGGATGAGCAGTTCTTC. Its translation: CASSYSGDEQFF. The rearrangement joins TRBV6-5 to TRBJ2-1, with D possibly being TRBD1 (5 bases). Trimming left V 0 bases short and J 8 bases short, with 5 bases between. CDR1 is MNHEY and CDR2 is SVGAGI in the germline V gene. This CDR3 region has 12 residues.

A note on this clonotype: With a much larger clone just one base away, this may be a read error. This rearrangement joins TRBV7-2 to TRBJ2-1, with a possible D match to TRBD2 (6 bases). Trimming cost V 5 bases and J 12 bases, with 11 bases left between them. The CDR3 totals 11 residues. Looked up from germline, CDR1 is SGHTA and CDR2 is FQGNSA. CDR3 DNA sequence: TGTGCCAGCAGCCCTTCGGGGGTGCAGTTCTTC. It codes for CASSPSGVQFF.

This clonotype was counted a few times. The rearrangement joins TRBV6-1 to TRBJ2-7, with 16 bases fitting TRBD2. Unmatched junction bases numbered 6, after V lost 1 base and J lost 6 bases. From germline, CDR1 is MNHNS and CDR2 SASEGT. The length of the CDR3 is 17 residues. In DNA form, the CDR3 reads TGTGCCAGCAGTGAAGTGGGGACTAGCGGGAGGGACGGCGAGCAGTACTTC. It encodes CASSEVGTSGRDGEQYF.

This clonotype has just one count. This rearrangement joins TRBV6-1 to TRBJ2-4, with 8 bases identical to TRBD1. This CDR3 has 13 residues. Germline V lookup: CDR1 MNHNS, CDR2 SASEGT. With 10 bases clipped from V and 13 bases from J, the junction kept 15 bases outside the gene matches. CDR3 region: CATGQGARDMQYF. In DNA, the CDR3 is TGTGCCACGGGGCAGGGGGCCAGAGATATGCAGTACTTC.

This clonotype is medium-sized in the sample. The gene calls are TRBV7-6 and TRBJ2-5; maybe TRBD1 (6 bases). The V and J ends lost 6 bases and 0 bases respectively, with 17 bases between them. Germline V gives CDR1 SGHVS, CDR2 FNYEAQ. This CDR3 region has 16 residues. CDR3 coding DNA: TGTGCCAGCAGGGATACAGGGCTGGGGTACCAAGAGACCCAGTACTTC. Translated: CASRDTGLGYQETQYF.

With regard to this clonotype: The CDR3 ends on some other residue instead of the conserved phenylalanine or tryptophan, so this is likely a read error. The limits of the CDR3 on the DNA are not certain, so only TCRdb's listed CDR3 is given. This chain links TRBV7-6 with TRBJ2-3; no DNA check was done on the table's D call, TRBD1. Germline CDR1 reads SGHVS; CDR2 reads FNYEAQ. The CDR3 is made up of 14 amino acids, end residues included. CDR3 region: CASSLDAGAMSSSS.

The count of this clonotype is one. The chain is built from TRBV6-1 and TRBJ2-3; D is unclear. The CDR3 is 15 amino acids. With 1 base removed from V and 5 bases from J, the gap between germline ends came to 13 bases. Germline V CDR1 and CDR2: MNHNS, SASEGT. CDR3 bases: TGTGCCAGCAGTGAAGAACTCCCACCGGGAGATACGCAGTATTTT. Residues: CASSEELPPGDTQYF.

There are many counts of this clonotype. This sequence may be a read error, since a much larger clone differs from it by one base. J is TRBJ2-1 and V is TRBV6-1, with TRBD2 matching 8 bases. From germline, CDR1 is MNHNS and CDR2 SASEGT. The J segment lost 10 bases and the V segment lost 6 bases, leaving 17 bases of the junction unmatched. The CDR3 has 16 residues. In DNA form, the CDR3 reads TGTGCCAGCAGGGGCCAAGGTGCGGGAGGAACGGGCGAGCAGTTCTTC. Encoded protein: CASRGQGAGGTGEQFF.